This TCR beta chain emerged from a study of blood T cells in healthy people across ages (dated by TCRdb to between 2015 and 2017). About the full investigation: Template switching captured roughly one uniquely barcoded TCR beta cDNA molecule per two T cells in model experiments. Using deep sequencing normalized with unique cDNA molecular identifiers, the study measured how TCR beta repertoire diversity changes with age. The donors were divided into four age groups: young (average about 16 years), middle-aged (roughly 42), aged (approximately 62) and long-lived (approximately 74). To avoid experimental bias, donors of different ages were distributed randomly across sequencing lanes. The study analyzed two additional independent replicas of 1 million unique cDNA reads from the same blood draw for two donors, one aged 18 to 30 and one aged 80 or older. Overall study results and their limits: Estimates of total diversity based on one million sequenced T cells were regarded as lower bounds and as underestimates. Conclusive comparison of naive and antigen-experienced compartments was prevented by the profiling of bulk unsorted PBMCs. Observed TCR beta diversity correlated strongly with the percentage of naive T cells measured by flow cytometry. Compared with the aged group, more naive CD4+ T cells, fewer expanded clones and increased TCR diversity were shown by the long-lived group, suggesting age selection. As age increased, observed TCR beta diversity per million T cells dropped in a roughly linear way, and a significant reduction was already evident by age 40. Because the CMV infection status of the donors was unknown, age-related changes in expanded clonotypes may potentially have been confounded.

To note about this clonotype: Its target antigen remains unknown. The sample holds no much larger clone one base away, and base qualities are not on file.

The CDR3 runs 12 amino acids, cysteine and phenylalanine included. The retained sequence is limited to the CDR3, 36 bases, with the frame set at the first base. CDR1 and CDR2, looked up from the germline V gene, are ENHRY and SYGVKD. The roughly 39 donors, aged about 6 to 100 years, were systemically healthy Caucasian individuals from Russia. About 9.1 milliliters of peripheral blood were collected from each donor into EDTA-treated Vacutainer tubes. PBMCs were isolated by Ficoll-Paque density-gradient centrifugation, with at least 6 million obtained per sample. Trizol reagent was used to extract total RNA from PBMCs, with at least 5.5 micrograms per sample. Naive CD45RAhigh/CD27high T cell percentages were measured by flow cytometry on a PBMC aliquot from every donor. Library preparation employed 5' RACE. Sequencing used an Illumina HiSeq 2500. A second roughly 6 to 12 cycle PCR used a sample-barcoded 5' primer and a J-beta primer mix. A template-switch 5' adaptor carrying 12 random nucleotides introduced a unique molecular identifier onto each TCR beta cDNA molecule. Each sample yielded at least 2.5 million CDR3-containing paired-end reads. The Mint cDNA synthesis kit, primed by a TRBC-specific oligonucleotide, was used to synthesize first-strand cDNA from all RNA. All cDNA was treated with uracil-DNA glycosylase and then went through a first 18-cycle PCR with the universal primers M1SS and BC2_uni_R. On the authors' methods: Each sample was normalized by randomly selecting 1 million high-quality reads, each carrying a distinct molecular identifier. Reads sharing molecular identifiers were discarded rather than binned into consensus sequences. MiTCR, set to a Q25 quality threshold and the strictest error-elimination algorithm, was used for CDR3 identification, clonotype clustering and error correction. A nonparametric unseen species model with Euler transformation was used to estimate a lower bound on total TCR beta diversity. Using fastp at Q25 and MiXCR, TCRdb reprocessed the public reads and kept productive beta chains. One record per CDR3 amino acid sequence lists the most common genes and DNA. The V and J calls come from TCRdb's annotation, not from the publication. This sample is represented by 910,000 or so distinct CDR3 sequences; roughly 50% of them were singletons. The ten largest account for 20% to 25% of the sample.

The sequencing input was blood. The TCR was taken from an older woman in good health. Rearrangement joined TRBV10-3 to TRBJ2-4, with no reliable assignment of the D segment. The assigned J gene may be wrong: the sequence end matches TRBJ2-7 better. The DNA sequence follows: TGTGCCATCAGTGGCTACCGGAACGAGCAGTACTTC. It specifies CAISGYRNEQYF.